The rows below give T cell receptor beta chains drawn from one sample of a study of CD8 T cells in ankylosing spondylitis. Via MiXCR, TCRdb re-called the 5' RACE reads, giving one row per CDR3 protein. The data contain some 120,000 distinct CDR3 sequences, roughly an eighth of them singletons. Sequencing was done on a sample of blood, either unsorted or a sorted T cell fraction (not recorded which). Receptor source: a female donor with ankylosing spondylitis or in good health (not recorded which). The conserved cysteine and the conserved F or W are not part of the CDR3 here. The order of the fields is CDR3 length, J gene, V gene, CDR3 protein.

12 | TRBJ2-1 | TRBV7-3 | ASSSIQNRDRVF
16 | TRBJ2-4 | TRBV14 | ASSQGGNFIQGENIQY
12 | TRBJ1-2 | TRBV27 | ASRRQAAPHGYT
12 | TRBJ1-4 | TRBV7-2 | ASSHRTGLEKLF
14 | TRBJ1-3 | TRBV11-2 | ASSLDRASSGNTIY
13 | TRBJ1-5 | TRBV3-1 | ASSQESGGDQPQH
14 | TRBJ2-3 | TRBV5-1 | ASSKGLAGFTDTQY
13 | TRBJ2-7 | TRBV20-1 | SARDRWREGYEQY
12 | TRBJ1-1 | TRBV20-1 | SARLAGVLTEAF
11 | TRBJ1-1 | TRBV7-9 | ASNTNQGTGAF
15 | TRBJ2-7 | TRBV11-2 | ASSFRTSGGATHEQY
13 | TRBJ2-1 | TRBV12-3/TRBV12-4 | ASSPLAGGTNEQF
11 | TRBJ2-7 | TRBV5-1 | ASSIGQGDEQY
9 | TRBJ2-2 | TRBV6-1 | AEGFTGELF
12 | TRBJ2-5 | TRBV5-1 | ASSFTPSQETQY
11 | TRBJ2-5 | TRBV27 | ASSFDGAETQY
14 | TRBJ2-1 | TRBV21-1 | ASRCIQGRGLVEQF
17 | TRBJ2-4 | TRBV28 | ASSPWRGTGGLAKNSQY
13 | TRBJ2-2 | TRBV19 | ASSSGQGLTGELF
10 | TRBJ1-1 | TRBV29-1 | SVGRSNTEAF
11 | TRBJ1-2 | TRBV12-3/TRBV12-4 | ASSSTGDYGYT
13 | TRBJ2-4 | TRBV27 | ASRQGGQPRNIQY
16 | TRBJ2-6 | TRBV7-3 | ASSLHGFEGDGANVLT
13 | TRBJ2-3 | TRBV7-9 | ASSLSLAGTDTQY
13 | TRBJ2-1 | TRBV6-5 | ASSWIAVSYNEQF
10 | TRBJ1-5 | TRBV29-1 | SVQVSNQPQH
12 | TRBJ1-1 | TRBV11-2 | ASRRAFLNTEAF
13 | TRBJ2-3 | TRBV20-1 | SARKLGGGTDTQY
13 | TRBJ2-1 | TRBV11-3 | ASSLAGGVNNEQF
11 | TRBJ2-1 | TRBV20-1 | SAGETSIHEQF
12 | TRBJ2-5 | TRBV20-1 | SARAGTGEETQY
13 | TRBJ2-7 | TRBV5-1 | ASSLAQGGGDEQY
12 | TRBJ2-7 | TRBV5-1 | ASRYWDREDEQY
12 | TRBJ2-7 | TRBV10-2 | ASSQRKASYEQY
11 | TRBJ1-1 | TRBV11-2 | ASSLAMAVEAF
13 | TRBJ2-3 | TRBV20-1 | SAQLAGGTTDTQY
14 | TRBJ2-1 | TRBV6-4 | ASSAQLAGGVNEQF
11 | TRBJ2-7 | TRBV5-1 | ASSFQGFDEQY
17 | TRBJ2-1 | TRBV9 | ASSFRTGTILSSYNEQF
13 | TRBJ2-3 | TRBV18 | ASSPGQGTTDTQY
10 | TRBJ2-3 | TRBV20-1 | SVRASADTQY
9 | TRBJ2-1 | TRBV6-1 | ASDFYNEQF
11 | TRBJ1-2 | TRBV29-1 | SVEERGPNGYT